The clone carrying this TCR beta chain has more than one count but fewer than ten. The CDR3 extends over 14 amino acids. After removal of 8 bases from V and 5 bases from J, the junction contained 7 bases not matched to a gene. Germline V gene lookup returns CDR1 MDHEN and CDR2 SYDVKM. Authors' methods: Nucleated cell counts were estimated from reference gene primer amplification. TCRdb's copy holds only in-frame clones and misses some; the assay was immunoSEQ multiplex PCR. D and trimming come from the DNA, and the V and J calls and clone size come from that table. The top ten hold 4.1% of the sample, which has a few hundred thousand clones, roughly 80% seen once. The data are from a study of blood T cell repertoires in COVID-19. Study overall: Acute and convalescent COVID-19 samples came from the United States, Italy and Spain. Nucleic acid was either cDNA or gDNA, and it came from T cells, B-cell-depleted T cells, or PBMCs.

The specimen sequenced was peripheral blood. This TCR was sampled from a woman between 50 and 59 years old with active or convalescent COVID-19. The V and J genes are TRBV28 and TRBJ1-5, with 9 bases lining up with TRBD1. CDR3 sequence (DNA): TGTGCCAGCCTTGGACAGGGGTACTATCAGCCCCAGCATTTT. Its translation: CASLGQGYYQPQHF.